This T cell receptor delta chain was obtained from a study of gamma-delta chains in newborns, infants, children. Study context: Polyclonal expansion of innate γδ T cells after birth follows microbial exposure.

TCRdb re-called the reads with CATT. The top ten clones hold roughly 29% of a sample with 1,300 or so delta-chain clones, 2.3% of them seen once. The CDR3 length is 16 residues. The germline V gene encodes CDR1 GEAIGNYY and CDR2 EKD. This clone has just a few counts. A much larger clonotype is one base distant, so this may be a read error. The sample carries other DNA sequences with the same CDR3. The chain is built from TRDV2 and TRDJ1; 7 bases match TRDD3. This TCR derives from a child in good health. The material sequenced was blood. CDR3: CACDTSGGWGTDKLIF. DNA of the CDR3: TGTGCCTGCGACACGTCCGGGGGATGGGGAACCGATAAACTCATCTTT.